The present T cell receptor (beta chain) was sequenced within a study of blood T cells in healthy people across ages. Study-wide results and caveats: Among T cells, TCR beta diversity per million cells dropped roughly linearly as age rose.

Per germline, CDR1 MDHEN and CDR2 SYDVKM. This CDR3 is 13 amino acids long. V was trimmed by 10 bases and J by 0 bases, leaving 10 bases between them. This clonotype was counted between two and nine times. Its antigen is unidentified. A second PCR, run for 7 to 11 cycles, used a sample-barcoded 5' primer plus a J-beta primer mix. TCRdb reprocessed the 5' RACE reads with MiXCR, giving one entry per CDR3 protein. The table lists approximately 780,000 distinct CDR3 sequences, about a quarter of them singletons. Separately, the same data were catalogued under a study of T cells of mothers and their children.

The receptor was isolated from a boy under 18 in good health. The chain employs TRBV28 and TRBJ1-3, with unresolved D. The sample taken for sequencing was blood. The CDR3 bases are TGTGCCACCTGGCTTAGCTCTGGAAACACCATATATTTT. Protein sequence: CATWLSSGNTIYF.